This is a list of T cell receptor beta chains from one sample in a study of cytomegalovirus exposure and HLA in healthy donors. Only in-frame clones appear in the TCRdb table, and some are missing; sequencing was by immunoSEQ multiplex PCR. The sample includes some 160,000 clones, 65% to 85% of them seen just once. Material for sequencing was PBMCs. These receptors originate from a male donor in good health and CMV-seropositive. The CDR3 runs from the conserved cysteine through the conserved F or W. Fields, in order: J gene, V gene, D gene, clone size, CDR3 DNA, CDR3 protein. D genes are given only for firm matches. The listing skips clone size in some rows; elsewhere it reads once, few, many or a size class.

TRBJ2-7 | TRBV7-9 | - | - | TGTTCCAGCAGCCGCCCAGGGGCTAGCGGCTCCTACGAGCAGTACTTC | CSSSRPGASGSYEQYF
TRBJ2-7 | TRBV7-9 | - | - | TGTGCCAGCAGCTTAGCGCCGCGGAGTCACGAGCAGTACTTC | CASSLAPRSHEQYF
TRBJ1-6 | TRBV5-6 | TRBD1 | - | TGTGCCAGCAGCTTTCAGGGGGGCTATAATTCACCCCTCCACTTT | CASSFQGGYNSPLHF
TRBJ2-1 | TRBV28 | - | once | TGTGCCAGCTTGGGGAGGACTACACCTGGGCTTGAGCAGTTCTTC | CASLGRTTPGLEQFF
TRBJ2-7 | TRBV30 | - | - | TGTGCCTGGAGAGTCGCGGGCCGCAGCTACGAGCAGTACTTC | CAWRVAGRSYEQYF
TRBJ2-2 | TRBV27 | - | - | TGTGCCAGCAGTAGAGCTAGCAGGACCGGGGAGCTGTTTTTT | CASSRASRTGELFF
TRBJ2-1 | TRBV21-1 | - | few | TGTGCCAGCAGCAAAGTTGGGAGCGGGAGGGGGCGGGGCGGCAATGAGCAGTTCTTC | CASSKVGSGRGRGGNEQFF
TRBJ2-7 | TRBV6-5 | TRBD1 | - | TGTGCCAGCAACGAGTACAGGGGGCGGCAGTACTTC | CASNEYRGRQYF
TRBJ1-6 | TRBV9 | - | - | TGTGCCAGCAGCGTAGGTGGGGGGACCAATTCACCCCTCCACTTT | CASSVGGGTNSPLHF
TRBJ1-5 | TRBV7-9 | TRBD1 | once | TGTGCCAGCAGCTTGGGGGACAGGGCCGATCAGCCCCAGCATTTT | CASSLGDRADQPQHF
TRBJ2-6 | TRBV5-4 | TRBD2 | - | TGTGCCAGCAGCAGAAGACTAGCGGGACTCTCTGGGGCCAACGTCCTGACTTTC | CASSRRLAGLSGANVLTF
TRBJ1-1 | TRBV19 | - | - | TGTGCCAGTAGTATGGGACACAACACTGAAGCTTTCTTT | CASSMGHNTEAFF
TRBJ2-7 | TRBV28 | TRBD1 | - | TGTGCCAGCAGTTTCGGACAGGACTACGAGCAGTACTTC | CASSFGQDYEQYF
TRBJ2-3 | TRBV6-1 | TRBD1 | - | TGTGCCAGCAGTGGACTCCCGACAGGGGGTACGCAGTATTTT | CASSGLPTGGTQYF
TRBJ1-2 | TRBV25-1 | - | few | TGTGCCAGCAAGAGAGGCTACACCTTC | CASKRGYTF
TRBJ2-1 | TRBV7-9 | TRBD1 | - | TGTGCCAGCAGCCCTCGGACAGGGGGCTATGAGCAGTTCTTC | CASSPRTGGYEQFF
TRBJ1-2 | TRBV29-1 | TRBD1 | - | TGCAGCGTTCGAGGTCATGAGGGACAGGGGGGTTACTATGGCTACACCTTC | CSVRGHEGQGGYYGYTF
TRBJ2-7 | TRBV19 | TRBD2 | once | TGTGCCAGTAGTCGCCCGACTAGCGGGAGGGCCCGCTACGAGCAGTACTTC | CASSRPTSGRARYEQYF
TRBJ2-5 | TRBV6-6 | TRBD1 | - | TGTGCCAGCAGTCAACCGCAGGGGGCGTCAGAGACCCAGTACTTC | CASSQPQGASETQYF
TRBJ2-7 | TRBV4-2 | TRBD1 | - | TGTGCCAGCAGCTACTCTCTGTTGGGACAGGGGTCCTACGAGCAGTACTTC | CASSYSLLGQGSYEQYF
TRBJ1-3 | TRBV30 | - | - | TGTGCCAATTTCAAGAGCTCTGGAAACACCATATATTTT | CANFKSSGNTIYF
TRBJ1-1 | TRBV30 | - | few | TGTGCCTGGAGTGTAGGTCAGGCGAACACTGAAGCTTTCTTT | CAWSVGQANTEAFF
TRBJ2-7 | TRBV5-1 | - | - | TGCGCCAGCAGCTTGGACCGAGAGCTCTACGAGCAGTACTTC | CASSLDRELYEQYF
TRBJ1-5 | TRBV10-3 | - | - | TGTGCCATCAGTGATTCAGTCAGGGAGGTCGGGCAGCCCCAGCATTTT | CAISDSVREVGQPQHF
TRBJ2-7 | TRBV19 | - | - | TGTGCCAGTAGCGGGACACAGTACGAGCAGTACTTC | CASSGTQYEQYF
TRBJ1-3 | TRBV9 | - | - | TGTGCCAGCACCCGAGAAGGCGGCGGGGGAAACACCATATATTTT | CASTREGGGGNTIYF
TRBJ2-1 | TRBV5-1 | TRBD2 | - | TGCGCCAGCAGCTTAGCGGGAGTCGGGAATGAGCAGTTCTTC | CASSLAGVGNEQFF
TRBJ2-1 | TRBV7-9 | - | - | TGTTCCAGCAGCTTCGGCAATGAGCAGTTCTTC | CSSSFGNEQFF
TRBJ2-1 | TRBV27 | - | - | TGTGCCAGCAGTTTCAGGGGGGCTGAGCAGTTCTTC | CASSFRGAEQFF
TRBJ1-6 | TRBV4-1 | TRBD1 | few | TGCGCCAGCAGCCACGGGACAGAAGTGAATTCACCCCTCCACTTT | CASSHGTEVNSPLHF
TRBJ2-7 | TRBV28 | TRBD1 | - | TGTGCCAGTTCATGGACAGGGGGCAACGAGCAGTACTTC | CASSWTGGNEQYF
TRBJ2-7 | TRBV28 | - | - | TGTGCCAGCAGTCACAAGAGGGACTTCACCTACGAGCAGTACTTC | CASSHKRDFTYEQYF
TRBJ2-3 | TRBV27 | - | - | TGTGCCAGCAGTTTGTCGGGCGGGGCTAGCACAGATACGCAGTATTTT | CASSLSGGASTDTQYF
TRBJ2-7 | TRBV6-6 | TRBD2 | - | TGTGCCAGCAGTCCCGGGAGGGGCTCCTACGAGCAGTACTTC | CASSPGRGSYEQYF
TRBJ1-6 | TRBV7-9 | - | few | TGTGCCAGCAGCTTAGGCCCATCGGCACCCCTCCACTTT | CASSLGPSAPLHF
TRBJ2-2 | TRBV14 | TRBD2 | - | TGTGCCAGCAGGTCCGGGACTAGCGACACCGGGGAGCTGTTTTTT | CASRSGTSDTGELFF